One T cell receptor (beta chain) is described in this entry. The sample is drawn from a study of chemoradiotherapy in HPV16-positive cancers. This CDR3 has 15 residues. V dropped 5 bases and J dropped 8 bases, with 18 bases sitting between them. Germline values: CDR1 MDHEN, CDR2 SYDVKM. Profiled with immunoSEQ multiplex PCR; TCRdb holds only in-frame clones, not every one. The sample has about 36,000 clones, 92% seen once. This sequence originates from a human donor with HPV-associated anogenital cancer. The J gene is TRBJ1-4, the V gene TRBV28; tentatively, D is TRBD1 (5 bases). The sequenced sample was blood, obtained from a patient who underwent chemoradiotherapy. As DNA, the CDR3 is TGTGCCAGCAGTCGAGTGGGGGGGGATGGGGAAAAACTGTTTTTT. Amino acids: CASSRVGGDGEKLFF. Looking up the rest from reference TRBV28 and TRBJ1-4 gives the full variable domain: DVKVTQSSRYLVKRTGEKVFLECVQDMDHENMFWYRQDPGLGLRLIYFSYDVKMKEKGDIPEGYSVSREKKERFSLILESASTNQTSMYLCASSRVGGDGEKLFFGSGTQLSVL.